This TCR beta chain was sequenced during a study of T cell responses to AZD1222 COVID-19 vaccine. Here immunoSEQ multiplex PCR was the method, and the copy in TCRdb shows in-frame clones only, minus some. The data show some 69,000 clones, with roughly 85% seen just once and approximately 18% held by the top ten. CDR3 length equals 12 residues. Study-wide results and caveats: Every sample of the repertoires postdated the peak T cell response.

Remarks on this clone: Its antigen is undetermined.

The sample here was peripheral blood, taken on day 0 of AZD1222 vaccination. This chain uses TRBV12-2 with TRBJ2-5. TRBV12-2 is flagged as a pseudogene. The clonotype comes from an adult in good health. For the CDR3, the DNA is TGTGCAAGTCGCTTAGCGGGAGAGACCCAGTACTTC. Protein: CASRLAGETQYF.